The TCR beta chain under discussion was sequenced for a study of spatial heterogeneity in lung cancer. Study details: Beta-chain sequences were consistently detected more often than alpha-chain sequences. Study-level points and caveats: Higher tumor mutation counts went along with higher counts of expanded intratumoral alpha and beta TCRs.

This clonotype came up many times. Antigen unknown. A library made for alpha chains picked up this beta chain off target, so its size means little. Trimming left V 0 bases short and J 7 bases short, with 13 bases between. This CDR3 is 14 amino acids long. CDR1 is SQVTM and CDR2 is ANQGSEA in the germline V gene. TCRdb re-called the 5' RACE reads through MiXCR, storing one row per CDR3 protein. The data show around 6,200 distinct CDR3 sequences, approximately 14% seen once. Time point described: sample taken at primary tumor resection. Donation came from over 60 patients with untreated early-stage non-small cell lung cancer. Unsorted samples of tumor, nontumor lung or frozen PBMC had their whole RNA sequenced.

The chain combines TRBV29-1 with TRBJ1-3; D is uncertain. This sample comprised lung tumor tissue, obtained at surgery. The source is a male donor with early-stage non-small cell lung cancer. CDR3 sequence (DNA): TGCAGCGTTGAAGATCGGTCCGCGCGGAACACCATATATTTT. The encoded protein is CSVEDRSARNTIYF.